A single T cell receptor beta chain is shown here with its context. Its antigen is unidentified. The source of the sample is a study of regulatory dendritic cells for organ transplantation. Study-wide points: Memory T cells were less diverse than naive, with memory CD8+ most oligoclonal.

Per the germline V gene, CDR1 is SGHVS and CDR2 is FNYEAQ. The CDR3 has 15 amino acids. Trimming removed 5 bases from V and 4 bases from J; junction bases left unmatched: 9. Sequenced by immunoSEQ multiplex PCR; TCRdb stores in-frame clones only, minus some. The top ten hold around 0.12% of the sample, which has under 50,000 clones, 75% to 95% seen once. The sequenced sample was naive CD8+ T cells from blood. The subset: CD45RA+ naive T cells. This TCR was recovered from a human donor in good health. The chain has TRBV7-6 and TRBJ2-7, with 9 bases identical to TRBD2. CDR3 coding DNA: TGTGCCAGCAGCACCGGGCAAGCGGGGGGTTACGAGCAGTACTTC. Translating gives CASSTGQAGGYEQYF.